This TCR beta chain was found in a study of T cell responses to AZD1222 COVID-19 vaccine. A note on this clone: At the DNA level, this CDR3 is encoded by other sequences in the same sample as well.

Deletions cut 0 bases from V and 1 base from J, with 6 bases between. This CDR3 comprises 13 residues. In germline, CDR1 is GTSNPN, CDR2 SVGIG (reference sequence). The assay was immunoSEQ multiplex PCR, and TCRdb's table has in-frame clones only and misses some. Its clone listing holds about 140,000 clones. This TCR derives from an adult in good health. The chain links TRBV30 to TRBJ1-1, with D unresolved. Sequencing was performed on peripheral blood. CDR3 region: CAWSVTANTEAFF. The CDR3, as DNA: TGTGCCTGGAGTGTCACAGCGAACACTGAAGCTTTCTTT. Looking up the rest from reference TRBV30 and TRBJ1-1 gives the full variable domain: SQTIHQWPATLVQPVGSPLSLECTVEGTSNPNLYWYRQAAGRGLQLLFYSVGIGQISSEVPQNLSASRPQDRQFILSSKKLLLSDSGFYLCAWSVTANTEAFFGQGTRLTVV.